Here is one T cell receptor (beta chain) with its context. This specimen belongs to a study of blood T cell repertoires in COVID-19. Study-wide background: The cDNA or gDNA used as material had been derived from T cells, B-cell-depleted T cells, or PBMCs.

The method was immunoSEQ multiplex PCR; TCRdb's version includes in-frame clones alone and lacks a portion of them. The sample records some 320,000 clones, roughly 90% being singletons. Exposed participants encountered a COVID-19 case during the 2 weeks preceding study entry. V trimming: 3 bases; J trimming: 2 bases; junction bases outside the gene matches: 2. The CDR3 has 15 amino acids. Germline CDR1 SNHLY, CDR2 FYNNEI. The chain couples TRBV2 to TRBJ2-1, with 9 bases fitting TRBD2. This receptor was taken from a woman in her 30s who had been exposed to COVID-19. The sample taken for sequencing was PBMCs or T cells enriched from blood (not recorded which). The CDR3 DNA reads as TGTGCCAGCAGTGAGGGCGGGGGGGCCTACAATGAGCAGTTCTTC. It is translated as CASSEGGGAYNEQFF.